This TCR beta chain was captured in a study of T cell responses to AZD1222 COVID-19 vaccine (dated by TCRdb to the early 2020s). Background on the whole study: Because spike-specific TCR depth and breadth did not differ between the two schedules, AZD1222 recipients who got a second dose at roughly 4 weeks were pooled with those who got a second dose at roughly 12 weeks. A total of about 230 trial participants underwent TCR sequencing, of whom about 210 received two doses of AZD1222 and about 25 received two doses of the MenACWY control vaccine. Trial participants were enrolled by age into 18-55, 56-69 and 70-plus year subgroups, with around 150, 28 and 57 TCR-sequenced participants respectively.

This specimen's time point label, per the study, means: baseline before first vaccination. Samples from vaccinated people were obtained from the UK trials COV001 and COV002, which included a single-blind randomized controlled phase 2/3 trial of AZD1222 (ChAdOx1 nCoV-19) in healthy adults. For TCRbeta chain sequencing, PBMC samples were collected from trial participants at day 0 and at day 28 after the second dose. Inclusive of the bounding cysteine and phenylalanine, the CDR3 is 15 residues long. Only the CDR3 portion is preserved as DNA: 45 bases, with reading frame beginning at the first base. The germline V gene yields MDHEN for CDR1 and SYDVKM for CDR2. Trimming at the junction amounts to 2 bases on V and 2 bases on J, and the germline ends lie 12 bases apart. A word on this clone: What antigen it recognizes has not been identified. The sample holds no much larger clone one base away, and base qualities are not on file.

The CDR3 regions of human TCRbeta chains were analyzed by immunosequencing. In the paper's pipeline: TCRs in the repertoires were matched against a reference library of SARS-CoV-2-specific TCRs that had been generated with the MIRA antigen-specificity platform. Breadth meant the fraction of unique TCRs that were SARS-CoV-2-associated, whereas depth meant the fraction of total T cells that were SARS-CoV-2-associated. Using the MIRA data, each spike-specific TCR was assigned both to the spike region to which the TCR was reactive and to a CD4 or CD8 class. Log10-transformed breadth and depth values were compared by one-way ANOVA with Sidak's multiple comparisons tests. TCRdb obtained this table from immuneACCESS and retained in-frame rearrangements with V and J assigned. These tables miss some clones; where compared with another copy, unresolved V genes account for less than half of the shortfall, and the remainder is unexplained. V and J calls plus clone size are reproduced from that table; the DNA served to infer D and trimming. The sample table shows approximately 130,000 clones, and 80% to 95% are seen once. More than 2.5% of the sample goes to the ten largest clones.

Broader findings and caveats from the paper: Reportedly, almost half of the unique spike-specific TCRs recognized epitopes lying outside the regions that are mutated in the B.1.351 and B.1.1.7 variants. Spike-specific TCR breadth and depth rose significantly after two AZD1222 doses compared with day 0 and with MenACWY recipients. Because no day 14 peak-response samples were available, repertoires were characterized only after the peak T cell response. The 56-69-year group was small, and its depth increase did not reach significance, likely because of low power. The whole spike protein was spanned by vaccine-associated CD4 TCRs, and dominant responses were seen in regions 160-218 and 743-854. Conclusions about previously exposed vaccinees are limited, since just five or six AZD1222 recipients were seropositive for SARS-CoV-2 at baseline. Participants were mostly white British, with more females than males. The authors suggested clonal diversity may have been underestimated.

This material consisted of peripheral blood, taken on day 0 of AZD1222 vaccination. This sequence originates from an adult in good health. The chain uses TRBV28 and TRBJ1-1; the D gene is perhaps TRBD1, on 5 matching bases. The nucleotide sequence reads TGTGCCAGCAGTTTAACTGGGGCGGCCAACACTGAAGCTTTCTTT. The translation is CASSLTGAANTEAFF.